Each of the 12 T cell receptor beta chains below was sequenced from the same sample in a study of control samples from healthy donors and cancer patients. The protocol was immunoSEQ multiplex PCR, while the TCRdb copy is restricted to in-frame clones and leaves out a portion. The sample lists tens of thousands of clones, 80% seen once, with over 9% in the top ten. Sequenced material: blood. The receptors were gathered from an older man in good health.

This rearrangement joins TRBV28 to TRBJ2-5; no clear D gene. CDR1 is MDHEN and CDR2 is SYDVKM in the germline V gene. V was shortened by 3 bases and J by 5 bases, with 4 bases between the two germline ends. The CDR3 length is 11 residues. This chain's CDR3 is CASSLGETQYF. DNA for the CDR3: TGTGCCAGCAGTTTGGGGGAGACCCAGTACTTC.

J is TRBJ2-7 and V is TRBV10-2, with D hard to call. CDR1 is WSHSY, CDR2 SAAADI, per germline. Trimming stripped 3 bases from V and 3 bases from J, with 3 bases between. The CDR3 sequence is 11 residues long. The CDR3 here is CASSDLYEQYF. The CDR3 DNA follows: TGCGCCAGCAGTGACCTCTACGAGCAGTACTTC.

The chain employs TRBV3-1 (or the pseudogene TRBV3-2) and TRBJ2-2; D is undetermined. Trimming pared 4 bases from V and 5 bases from J, leaving 17 bases between. CDR1 and CDR2 (germline): LGHDT, YNNKEL (reference sequence). CDR3 length: 16 amino acids. This chain's CDR3 is CASSPSPSGLTGELFF. The CDR3, as DNA: TGTGCCAGCAGCCCCTCGCCTTCAGGCTTGACCGGGGAGCTGTTTTTT.

This clone was observed once. The chain recombines TRBV3-1 (or the pseudogene TRBV3-2) with TRBJ2-5; weak D call: TRBD1 (6 bases). V was cut by 1 base and J by 5 bases, with 17 bases left in between. This CDR3 region has 16 residues. From germline, CDR1 is LGHDT and CDR2 YNNKEL (reference sequence). This CDR3 is CASSQVGQTLGETQYF. CDR3 in DNA: TGTGCCAGCAGCCAAGTAGGACAGACCCTTGGGGAGACCCAGTACTTC.

This clone was observed a single time. This chain links TRBV2 with TRBJ2-1; TRBD2 is a possible D gene (6 bases). Trimming removed 4 bases from V and 6 bases from J, with 19 bases in between. This CDR3 contains 16 residues. Looked up from germline, CDR1 is SNHLY and CDR2 is FYNNEI. CDR3 in amino acids: CASSARGLRDSNEQFF. The CDR3 DNA follows: TGTGCCAGCAGTGCCCGGGGCTTGAGGGACTCCAATGAGCAGTTCTTC.

This rearrangement joins TRBV7-2 to TRBJ2-5; D ambiguous. The CDR3 is 12 residues long. CDR1 is SGHTA, CDR2 FQGNSA, per germline. The germline V and J ends were trimmed by 5 bases and 4 bases, with 8 bases remaining between them. The CDR3 here is CASSALSETQYF. Written as DNA, the CDR3 is TGTGCCAGCAGCGCTCTTTCAGAGACCCAGTACTTC. Full variable domain (remainder filled in from reference TRBV7-2 and TRBJ2-5): GAGVSQSPSNKVTEKGKDVELRCDPISGHTALYWYRQSLGQGLEFLIYFQGNSAPDKSGLPSDRFSAERTGGSVSTLTIQRTQQEDSAVYLCASSALSETQYFGPGTRLLVL.

The chain uses TRBV29-1 and TRBJ1-2; 7 bases agree with TRBD1. CDR1 is SQVTM and CDR2 is ANQGSEA in the germline V gene. J lost 2 bases, V lost 7 bases, and 19 bases had no gene match. This CDR3 has 17 residues. The CDR3, as DNA: TGCAGCGCCAGAAAAGGGGGCGCCGGTTCCGTAAACTATGGCTACACCTTC. Its protein product is CSARKGGAGSVNYGYTF.

The chain couples TRBV27 to TRBJ1-1; perhaps TRBD1 as D (6 bases). This CDR3 is 15 amino acids long. V lost 5 bases and J 5 bases, leaving 18 bases between the germline ends. From germline, CDR1 is MNHEY and CDR2 SMNVEV (reference sequence). The CDR3: CASSGGGGWDTEAFF. The CDR3 nucleotides read TGTGCCAGCAGTGGAGGGGGGGGTTGGGATACTGAAGCTTTCTTT.

The V and J genes are TRBV25-1 and TRBJ2-1; weak D call: TRBD2 (6 bases). The CDR3 is made up of 17 amino acids. V shed 5 bases and J shed 0 bases, with 17 bases lying between them. Germline V lookup: CDR1 MGHDK, CDR2 SYGVNS. DNA of the CDR3: TGTGCCAGCAGTCGAAACTACGCGGGGAGCTCCTACAATGAGCAGTTCTTC. Its protein is CASSRNYAGSSYNEQFF.

CDR3 sequence (DNA): TGTGCCAGCAGCCCCCGATCCCAGGGGCCGGAGTCCTACGAGCAGTACTTC. Its translation is CASSPRSQGPESYEQYF. This chain uses TRBV4-2 with TRBJ2-7, with a weak D call TRBD1 (6 bases). Looked up from germline, CDR1 is LGHNA and CDR2 is YNFKEQ. The CDR3 covers 17 residues. V lost 4 bases, J lost 1 base, and 20 bases lay in between.

The chain is built from TRBV5-4 and TRBJ2-3, with 13 bases lining up with TRBD2. Trimming took 0 bases from V and 7 from J; bases not matched to a gene: 11. CDR3 length: 18 residues. Germline CDR1 and CDR2: SGHNT and YYREEE (reference sequence). Here the CDR3 reads CASSLGSSTSGGGNTQYF. CDR3 bases: TGTGCCAGCAGCTTGGGCTCTAGTACTAGCGGGGGGGGGAATACGCAGTATTTT. Complete variable domain (other parts from reference TRBV5-4 and TRBJ2-3): ETGVTQSPTHLIKTRGQQVTLRCSSQSGHNTVSWYQQALGQGPQFIFQYYREEENGRGNFPPRFSGLQFPNYSSELNVNALELDDSALYLCASSLGSSTSGGGNTQYFGPGTRLTVL.

The chain combines TRBV28 with TRBJ2-7; 7 bases line up with TRBD1. After removal of 6 bases from V and 3 bases from J, the junction contained 8 bases not matched to a gene. Germline assignment: CDR1 MDHEN and CDR2 SYDVKM. CDR3 length equals 14 residues. CDR3 sequence reads: CASSPTGISYEQYF. The CDR3 nucleotides read TGTGCCAGCAGCCCGACAGGGATTAGCTACGAGCAGTACTTC.